This passage covers 18 T cell receptor beta chains from one sample sequenced in a study of T cells in Graves' hyperthyroidism and ophthalmopathy. Amplification of TCR beta CDR3 regions was performed using RNA transcripts as template. Using the HTBI primer set, a first-round RT-PCR was run on the TCR CDR3. One entry per CDR3 protein results from TCRdb running MiXCR on the multiplex PCR reads. The sample has 40,000 to 55,000 distinct CDR3 sequences; around 45% are singletons. Specimen: peripheral blood or thyroid tissue (not recorded which). These receptors originate from a woman in her fifties or sixties with Graves' hyperthyroidism.

V and J are TRBV4-3 and TRBJ1-2; possibly TRBD1 for D (5 bases). The germline CDR1 and CDR2 sequences are LGHNA and YSLEER. V dropped 1 base and J dropped 4 bases, with 13 bases sitting between them. The length of the CDR3 is 15 residues. The CDR3 sequence: CASSQGRGTAYGYTF. CDR3 coding DNA: TGCGCCAGCAGCCAAGGACGTGGGACGGCCTATGGCTACACCTTC.

This clonotype showed up many times. The chain is built from TRBV29-1 and TRBJ2-5; 7 bases align to TRBD2. CDR1 and CDR2 from the germline V gene are SQVTM and ANQGSEA. CDR3 size: 12 residues. After removal of 7 bases from V and 4 bases from J, the junction contained 6 bases not matched to a gene. In nucleotides, the CDR3 is TGCAGCGCTGGGGCTAGCGGAGAGACCCAGTACTTC. The encoded protein is CSAGASGETQYF.

The rearrangement joins TRBV2 to TRBJ2-2, with 7 bases aligning to TRBD1. CDR3 length: 16 residues. Germline V gene data show CDR1 as SNHLY and CDR2 as FYNNEI. V dropped 3 bases and J dropped 0; count of bases not matched to a gene: 4. DNA of the CDR3: TGTGCCAGCAGTGAGGGGGACAGCCCGAACACCGGGGAGCTGTTTTTT. The encoded protein is CASSEGDSPNTGELFF.

The chain couples TRBV19 to TRBJ1-2; weak D call: TRBD1 (5 bases). The CDR3 loop spans 14 amino acids. V was clipped by 3 bases and J by 5 bases, with 13 bases between them. Germline CDR1 and CDR2: LNHDA and SQIVND (reference sequence). The CDR3: CASSIGAGSYGYTF. The CDR3 coding sequence is TGTGCCAGTAGTATCGGGGCAGGAAGTTATGGCTACACCTTC.

The CDR3 loop reads CSVEGTAFYGYTF. CDR3 in DNA: TGCAGCGTTGAGGGGACGGCCTTCTATGGCTACACCTTC. The rearrangement links TRBV29-1 to TRBJ1-2, with TRBD1 as a possible D gene (5 bases). The CDR3 is 13 residues long. The V end was cut by 3 bases, the J end by 4 bases, with 12 bases between. In germline, CDR1 is SQVTM, CDR2 ANQGSEA.

Only a few counts were recorded for this clonotype. The V call is TRBV5-5, the J call TRBJ1-1; the D is unclear. V lost 4 bases to trimming and J lost 4 bases, with 20 bases between them. Per germline, CDR1 SGHKS and CDR2 YYEKEE (reference sequence). The CDR3 contains 16 residues. The CDR3 loop reads CASSLFRAQAGTEAFF. In nucleotides, the CDR3 is TGTGCCAGCAGCCTTTTCCGCGCCCAGGCGGGCACTGAAGCTTTCTTT.

The chain recombines TRBV6-5 with TRBJ2-5; TRBD1 matches 9 bases. V trimming: 0 bases; J trimming: 6 bases; junction bases outside the gene matches: 14. The CDR3 loop spans 18 amino acids. The germline V gene has CDR1 MNHEY and CDR2 SVGAGI. DNA for the CDR3: TGTGCCAGCAGTTACTCGGAGTCCGGGACAGGGACGGGAAAGACCCAGTACTTC. The encoded protein is CASSYSESGTGTGKTQYF.

The rearrangement joins TRBV7-2 to TRBJ1-1; D call uncertain. The germline V and J ends were trimmed by 5 bases and 9 bases, with 13 bases remaining between them. This CDR3 is built from 12 residues. CDR1 and CDR2 from the germline V gene are SGHTA and FQGNSA. CDR3 amino acids: CASSPIAGKAFF. DNA of the CDR3: TGTGCCAGCAGCCCGATAGCGGGTAAAGCTTTCTTT. Variable domain in full (rest from reference TRBV7-2 and TRBJ1-1): GAGVSQSPSNKVTEKGKDVELRCDPISGHTALYWYRQSLGQGLEFLIYFQGNSAPDKSGLPSDRFSAERTGGSVSTLTIQRTQQEDSAVYLCASSPIAGKAFFGQGTRLTVV.

In its sample, this clonotype was seen many times. V gene TRBV29-1 combines with J gene TRBJ2-3; D unresolved. Trimming took off 3 bases at V and 12 bases at J, with 4 bases between the two ends. The V gene's germline CDR1 is SQVTM and CDR2 ANQGSEA. This CDR3 has 8 residues. Here the CDR3 reads CSVDSQYF. The CDR3 nucleotides read TGCAGCGTTGACTCCCAGTATTTT.

This clonotype was seen just once. The CDR3 carries no conserved terminal phenylalanine or tryptophan, so it likely arises from a read error. This chain joins TRBV12-3 or TRBV12-4 and TRBJ1-5; D is unresolved. CDR3 length: 17 amino acids. V shed 7 bases and J shed 4 bases, with 23 bases lying between them. CDR3 coding DNA: TGTGCCAGCACTGTACTAACGGGTGGAGGTTCTAATCAGCCCCAGCATTCA. This sequence encodes CASTVLTGGGSNQPQHS.

This clonotype has at least ten counts. The chain has TRBV2 and TRBJ2-2; 10 bases are a match to TRBD2. The V gene's germline CDR1 is SNHLY and CDR2 FYNNEI. The J segment lost 5 bases and the V segment lost 4 bases, leaving 7 bases of the junction unmatched. The CDR3 consists of 16 residues. The CDR3 loop reads CASSVRTSGETGELFF. The CDR3 DNA sequence: TGTGCCAGCAGTGTTCGGACTAGCGGAGAGACCGGGGAGCTGTTTTTT.

With regard to this clonotype: Germline is not matched at one junction end, which may reflect a read error. This sequence joins TRBV6-5 and TRBJ1-3; D uncertain. The CDR3 runs 17 residues. CDR1 and CDR2 from the germline V gene are MNHEY and SVGAGI. Here the CDR3 DNA reads TGTGCCAGCAGTTCAGGTCTCGGCGGGTTCTCTGGAAACACCATATACTTT. Translated: CASSSGLGGFSGNTIYF.

CDR3 sequence reads: CASSLTNYGYTF. The CDR3 nucleotides read TGTGCCAGCAGTCTAACTAACTATGGCTACACCTTC. The rearrangement uses TRBV2 and TRBJ1-2; no clear D. Per germline, CDR1 SNHLY and CDR2 FYNNEI. V gave up 5 bases and J gave up 0 bases, with 4 bases separating them. This CDR3 comprises 12 residues.

There are many counts of this clonotype. The chain uses TRBV19 and TRBJ1-5; maybe TRBD1 (5 bases). From germline, CDR1 is LNHDA and CDR2 SQIVND (reference sequence). The CDR3 runs to 15 residues. The ends were cut back, 9 bases at V and 3 bases at J, with 18 bases in the middle. The CDR3 DNA reads TGTGCCAGCAAAGGACACGGGCGGGACAATCAGCCCCAGCATTTT. Protein sequence: CASKGHGRDNQPQHF.

The CDR3 DNA sequence: TGTGCCACCAGCAGAGTGCCCCGGGACAGCACTGAAGCTTTCTTT. Protein product: CATSRVPRDSTEAFF. This sequence joins TRBV15 and TRBJ1-1; 7 positions match TRBD1. Germline CDR1 reads LNHNV; CDR2 reads YYDKDF (reference sequence). The CDR3 consists of 15 residues. The ends lost 1 base at V and 4 bases at J; junction bases unmatched: 6.

Points on this clonotype: In this CDR3 the conserved last residue, phenylalanine or tryptophan, is missing, so a read error is likely. V usage is TRBV7-6 and J usage is TRBJ2-6; D unclear. Germline V gene sequence: CDR1 SGHVS, CDR2 FNYEAQ. Trimming removed 2 bases from V and 0 bases from J, with 8 bases in between. The CDR3 extends over 16 amino acids. The CDR3: CASSLSRISGANVLTI. The CDR3 nucleotides read TGTGCCAGCAGCTTATCCCGAATCTCTGGGGCCAACGTCCTGACTATC.

This clonotype was seen only once. Written as DNA, the CDR3 is TGTGCCATCGGTGCGCAGGGAAACACCATATATTTT. It is translated as CAIGAQGNTIYF. The J gene is TRBJ1-3, the V gene TRBV10-3; D is undetermined. Germline V gene data show CDR1 as ENHRY and CDR2 as SYGVKD. CDR3 size: 12 residues. Trimming left V 8 bases short and J 4 bases short, with 9 bases between.

This clonotype was found many times. A much larger clone sits a single nucleotide away, making a read error possible. The chain is built from TRBV12-3 or TRBV12-4 and TRBJ1-6; D unresolved. CDR3 size: 13 residues. V lost 2 bases and J 13 bases, leaving 12 bases between the germline ends. As DNA, the CDR3 is TGTGCCAGCAGTTTAAGCGAGTTCGATCCCCTCCACTTT. Translating it yields CASSLSEFDPLHF.